The TCR beta chain described here comes from a study of vaccination effects on CD4 cells after COVID-19. The overall study: All study participants received two doses of BNT162b2 or mRNA-1273 vaccine. The study obtained samples from a couple of convalescent patients 16 days and one week before vaccination. General study findings and limits: Marked clonal contraction was seen late after vaccination (in both infection- and vaccine-induced clones).

TCRdb keeps only in-frame clones here, not all; method: immunoSEQ multiplex PCR. In the table there are roughly 45,000 clones, roughly 65% of which are singletons. With respect to this clone: The antigen remains undetermined.

Antigen-specific CD4+ T cells were expanded (with viral peptide pools) by the ViraFEST assay ahead of sequencing. At the end of nine to ten days of culture, CD4+ T cells were isolated. PCR-confirmed SARS-CoV-2 infection occurred in the person between March and December 2020. Cultures got half-medium changes with IL-2 on days 3 and 7. V shed 4 bases, J shed 0 bases, and the junction held 9 bases outside the gene matches. This CDR3 spans 18 amino acids. From germline, CDR1 is SGHVS and CDR2 FQNEAQ. The TCR comes from a human donor who had a prior SARS-CoV-2 infection. The rearrangement links TRBV7-8 to TRBJ2-2; the match to TRBD2 covers 9 bases. Sequences were derived from CD4+ T cells from PBMCs cultured with a peptide pool, sampled before COVID-19 vaccination. This CDR3 is CASSSRSGGATNTGELFF. In nucleotides, the CDR3 is TGTGCCAGCAGCTCCCGTAGCGGGGGAGCAACGAACACCGGGGAGCTGTTTTTT.